The rows below give T cell receptor beta chains drawn from one sample of a study of regulatory T cells in long-lasting Graves disease. TCRdb independently ran MiXCR on the multiplex PCR reads; one entry per CDR3 protein. The sample records about 540,000 distinct CDR3 sequences, 13% being singletons. The same sample was also used in a study of T cells in Graves' hyperthyroidism and ophthalmopathy.

The sequenced sample was peripheral blood mononuclear cells (PBMCs), obtained at new diagnosis, from a patient treated with antithyroid drugs. These receptor sequences come from a man aged 30 to 39 with Graves disease. CDR3s include the opening cysteine and the closing phenylalanine or tryptophan. Each record gives: clone size, J gene, V gene, D gene, CDR3 protein, CDR3 DNA. The D gene is left open where the match is weak. Clone size is stated in some rows and not others, as once, few, many or a class when expanded.

>few|TRBJ2-5|TRBV24-1|-
CATSDLSGTRQETQYF
TGTGCCACCAGTGATTTGTCTGGGACGAGACAAGAGACCCAGTACTTC
>many|TRBJ2-3|TRBV20-1|TRBD2
CSARGTSGGDTDTQYF
TGCAGTGCTAGAGGGACTAGCGGGGGGGATACAGATACGCAGTATTTT
>many|TRBJ2-5|TRBV3-1|TRBD2
CASSQLAGGTETQYF
TGTGCCAGCAGCCAGTTAGCGGGAGGAACAGAGACCCAGTACTTC
>many|TRBJ1-5|TRBV12-3/TRBV12-4|-
CASSFSTKSQPQHF
TGTGCCAGCAGTTTTTCTACCAAAAGTCAGCCCCAGCATTTT
>-|TRBJ1-2|TRBV20-1|-
CSASRGANYDYTF
TGCAGTGCTAGTAGAGGGGCTAACTATGACTACACCTTC
>many|TRBJ1-2|TRBV6-5|-
CASSYDGGRDYTF
TGTGCCAGCAGTTACGACGGGGGGCGCGACTACACCTTC
>many|TRBJ2-3|TRBV18|TRBD2
CASSRSGSNLGTQYF
TGTGCCAGCTCGCGTAGCGGGAGCAACCTGGGGACGCAGTATTTT
>many|TRBJ2-7|TRBV3-1|-
CASSYGGRVYEQYF
TGTGCCAGCAGCTACGGGGGACGGGTCTACGAGCAGTACTTC
>-|TRBJ2-7|TRBV13|TRBD2
CASRFPSGTLDEQYF
TGTGCCAGCAGGTTTCCTAGCGGCACGTTGGACGAGCAGTACTTC
>many|TRBJ1-2|TRBV2|-
CASSYGRFDYGYTF
TGTGCCAGCAGCTACGGGCGATTCGACTATGGCTACACCTTC
>-|TRBJ1-3|TRBV27|-
CASKPGSSGNTIYF
TGTGCCAGCAAACCAGGGAGCTCTGGAAACACCATATATTTT
>many|TRBJ1-1|TRBV11-2|-
CASSLELAEAFF
TGTGCCAGCAGCTTAGAACTGGCTGAAGCTTTCTTT
>few|TRBJ2-3|TRBV6-2/TRBV6-3|TRBD2
CASSEPGGPDTQYF
TGTGCCAGCAGTGAACCGGGAGGGCCAGATACGCAGTATTTT
>few|TRBJ2-3|TRBV9|-
CASSVAGDTQYF
TGTGCCAGCAGCGTAGCGGGAGATACGCAGTATTTT
>many|TRBJ1-4|TRBV19|-
CASSMADRQKLFF
TGTGCCAGTAGTATGGCGGACCGACAAAAACTGTTTTTT
>-|TRBJ1-1|TRBV6-1|-
CASSERSENTEAFF
TGTGCCAGCAGTGAAAGATCCGAGAACACTGAAGCTTTCTTT